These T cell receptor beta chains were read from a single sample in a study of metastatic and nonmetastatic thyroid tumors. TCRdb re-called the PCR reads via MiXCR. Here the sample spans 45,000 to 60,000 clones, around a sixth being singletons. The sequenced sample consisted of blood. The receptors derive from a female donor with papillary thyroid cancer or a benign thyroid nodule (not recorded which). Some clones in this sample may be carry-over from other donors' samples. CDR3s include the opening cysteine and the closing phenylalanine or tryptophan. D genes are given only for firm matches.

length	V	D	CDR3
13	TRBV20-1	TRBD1	CSARQGGNQPQHF
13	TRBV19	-	CAISILVDTEAFF
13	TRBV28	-	CASSATDPYEQYF
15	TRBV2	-	CASSSKSGQIEKLFF
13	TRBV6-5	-	CASSWLNPNDQFF
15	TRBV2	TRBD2	CASSQAGVYDNEQFF
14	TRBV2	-	CASSEGVFAYEQYF
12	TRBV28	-	CASRAGRQPQHF
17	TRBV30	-	CAWSVPGTGGTGYGYTF
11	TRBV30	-	CASEGGEKLFF
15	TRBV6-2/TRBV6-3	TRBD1	CASSFPPGQGYGYTF
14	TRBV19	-	CASSTAISGNTIYF
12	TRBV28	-	CASFSGYDEQFF
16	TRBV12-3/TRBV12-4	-	CASSCRDRFSSYEQYF